In this sample, the clone carrying this T cell receptor beta chain turned up a few times. Individual cDNA molecules received unique molecular identifiers. Using its own MiXCR run on the 5' RACE reads, TCRdb lists one record per CDR3 protein. The sample includes about 64,000 distinct CDR3 sequences, around 14% of them seen just once. The data are from a study of early T cells in non-severe SARS-CoV-2 infection. The germline V gene encodes CDR1 MNHEY and CDR2 SMNVEV (reference sequence). The CDR3 is made up of 14 amino acids. V was clipped by 4 bases and J by 5 bases, with 15 bases between them. The chain employs TRBV27 and TRBJ2-7, with a tentative D call TRBD2 (6 bases). The source is an adult who was a healthcare worker with PCR-confirmed SARS-CoV-2 infection or an uninfected control (not recorded which). Sequencing input: whole blood. The CDR3 spells CASSSEEGIDEQYF. The CDR3 DNA follows: TGTGCCAGCAGTTCCGAGGAGGGGATCGACGAGCAGTACTTC.